The next 27 T cell receptor beta chains were all read from a single sample in a study of cytomegalovirus exposure and HLA in healthy donors. The method was immunoSEQ multiplex PCR; TCRdb's version includes in-frame clones alone and lacks a portion of them. The repertoire holds 200,000 to 250,000 clones, with around 87% as singletons. Sequenced sample: PBMCs. All receptors come from a young woman in good health and CMV-seropositive.

This clone was found a few times. The rearrangement uses TRBV30 and TRBJ1-4; D is perhaps TRBD1 (5 bases). Trimming took off 7 bases at V and 8 bases at J, with 17 bases between the two ends. Germline lookup yields CDR1 GTSNPN and CDR2 SVGIG (reference sequence). The CDR3 contains 13 residues. CDR3 residues: CASQWGGEEKLFF. The CDR3 DNA reads as TGTGCCTCCCAGTGGGGGGGGGAGGAAAAACTGTTTTTT.

Only a few counts were recorded for this clone. The chain employs TRBV6-5 and TRBJ1-2; 7 nucleotides match TRBD1. The CDR3 has 13 amino acids. The germline V gene encodes CDR1 MNHEY and CDR2 SVGAGI. V lost 4 bases, J lost 2 bases, and 1 base stayed unmatched. The CDR3 DNA reads TGTGCCAGCAGTTTACAGGGGAACTATGGCTACACCTTC. As protein: CASSLQGNYGYTF.

The genes are TRBV7-9 and TRBJ2-4; TRBD1 matches at 9 bases. The V segment lost 8 bases and the J segment 7 bases; nucleotides outside the gene matches: 12. The CDR3 covers 15 residues. Germline V CDR1 and CDR2: SEHNR, FQNEAQ (reference sequence). The CDR3 DNA sequence: TGTGCCAGCTCCTCCCGGGACAGGGTCGAGAACATTCAGTACTTC. This encodes CASSSRDRVENIQYF.

This chain links TRBV2 with TRBJ1-4; 9 bases align to TRBD1. This CDR3 spans 22 amino acids. After removal of 2 bases from V and 8 bases from J, the junction contained 27 bases not matched to a gene. Germline CDR1 is SNHLY and CDR2 is FYNNEI. The DNA for the CDR3 is TGTGCCAGCAGTGAACCACCCGTTCCGGGACAGGGAGGAGACGAGTTTCTCGAAAAACTGTTTTTT. Its translation is CASSEPPVPGQGGDEFLEKLFF.

This chain uses TRBV9 with TRBJ1-2; 9 nucleotides agree with TRBD1. Losses at the gene ends were 4 bases for V and 4 bases for J; bases not matched to a gene: 11. CDR1 and CDR2 from the germline V gene are SGDLS and YYNGEE. CDR3 size: 16 residues. In DNA form, the CDR3 reads TGTGCCAGCAGCCAGAATAAACAGGGGGCAGCCTATGGCTACACCTTC. Translated, it gives CASSQNKQGAAYGYTF.

A word on this clone: This specimen includes other DNA sequences encoding the same CDR3. The V call is TRBV9, the J call TRBJ2-2, with no clear D. The CDR3 has 14 amino acids. Germline loops: CDR1 SGDLS, CDR2 YYNGEE. The germline V and J ends were trimmed by 0 bases and 4 bases, with 7 bases remaining between them. CDR3 in DNA: TGTGCCAGCAGCGTAGGAGGTGGCACCGGGGAGCTGTTTTTT. It translates to CASSVGGGTGELFF.

The gene calls are TRBV5-5 and TRBJ2-7; D gene uncertain. CDR1 and CDR2 (germline): SGHKS, YYEKEE (reference sequence). This CDR3 is built from 13 residues. Trimming stripped 3 bases from V and 0 bases from J, with 7 bases between. CDR3 bases: TGTGCCAGCAGCTCCACTGTCTCCTACGAGCAGTACTTC. Its translation: CASSSTVSYEQYF.

CDR3 DNA sequence: TGTGCCAGCTCACCTAATTCACAGTTGAGCTCCTACGAGCAGTACTTC. Its protein is CASSPNSQLSSYEQYF. The gene calls are TRBV18 and TRBJ2-7; D is unresolved. Trimming shortened V by 3 bases and J by 0 bases, and 15 bases separated the two germline ends. CDR1 is KGHSH, CDR2 LQKENI, per germline. This CDR3 is 16 amino acids long.

V and J are TRBV15 and TRBJ1-1; D is perhaps TRBD1 (6 bases). The CDR3 totals 14 residues. V was pared by 3 bases and J by 6 bases, with 14 bases between. The V gene's germline CDR1 is LNHNV and CDR2 YYDKDF (reference sequence). The CDR3 DNA follows: TGTGCCACCAGCAGGACAGGTAAAGGTTCTGAAGCTTTCTTT. Its protein is CATSRTGKGSEAFF.

The chain recombines TRBV4-1 with TRBJ2-5; D gene uncertain. The CDR3 consists of 13 residues. The V gene's germline CDR1 is MGHRA and CDR2 YSYEKL. V lost 4 bases, J lost 5 bases, and 11 bases lay in between. The CDR3 nucleotides are TGCGCCAGCAGCCCCTCTCCCGGGGAGACCCAGTACTTC. Residues: CASSPSPGETQYF.

The rearrangement links TRBV11-2 to TRBJ2-2; 7 bases are a match to TRBD2. Unmatched junction bases numbered 2, after V lost 2 bases and J lost 5 bases. CDR1 and CDR2 (germline): SGHAT, FQNNGV. The CDR3 has 14 amino acids. The CDR3 coding sequence is TGTGCCAGCAGCTTAAGTAGCGGGACCGGGGAGCTGTTTTTT. Encoded protein: CASSLSSGTGELFF.

The genes are TRBV28 and TRBJ1-2; 8 bases fit TRBD1. Trimming removed 4 bases from V and 4 bases from J; junction bases left unmatched: 5. CDR3 size: 14 residues. Germline CDR1 MDHEN, CDR2 SYDVKM. CDR3 DNA: TGTGCCAGCAGTTCCAGACAGGGGCGCTATGGCTACACCTTC. It translates to CASSSRQGRYGYTF.

The gene calls are TRBV12-1 and TRBJ1-1. TRBV12-1 is labeled a pseudogene. The CDR3 loop spans 14 amino acids. The CDR3 bases are TGTGCCAGCAGCCCTGGGGGGATGAACACTGAAGCTTTCTTT. Its protein is CASSPGGMNTEAFF.

The chain's CDR3 is CASRGTGPYEQYF. CDR3 DNA sequence: TGTGCCAGCAGAGGGACAGGCCCCTACGAGCAGTACTTC. The V and J genes are TRBV28 and TRBJ2-7, with 8 bases identical to TRBD1. Per germline, CDR1 MDHEN and CDR2 SYDVKM. V lost 6 bases to trimming and J lost 2 bases; unmatched junction nucleotides: 3. The CDR3 runs 13 residues.

This clone has a handful of counts. The V gene is TRBV30, the J gene TRBJ1-3, with 8 bases lining up with TRBD1. The CDR3 spans 15 residues. Germline V gene lookup returns CDR1 GTSNPN and CDR2 SVGIG (reference sequence). V trimming: 2 bases; J trimming: 0 bases; junction bases outside the gene matches: 3. The CDR3 spells CAWSRDRSSGNTIYF. The CDR3 nucleotides are TGTGCCTGGAGTAGGGACAGGAGCTCTGGAAACACCATATATTTT.

V gene TRBV6-5 combines with J gene TRBJ1-5, with 9 bases lining up with TRBD1. CDR1 is MNHEY, CDR2 SVGAGI, per germline. V was pared by 6 bases and J by 7 bases, with 10 bases of the junction left unmatched. CDR3 length: 15 residues. The CDR3 sequence: CASRGGTGRKQPQHF. Written as DNA, the CDR3 is TGTGCCAGCAGAGGTGGGACAGGGCGAAAACAGCCCCAGCATTTT.

The V gene is TRBV5-6, the J gene TRBJ1-3; no clear D gene. Trimming removed 0 bases at V and 4 bases at J, with 11 bases between. Germline V lookup: CDR1 SGHDT, CDR2 YYEEEE. CDR3 size: 15 residues. In DNA form, the CDR3 reads TGTGCCAGCAGCTTGGTCGGAGTAAAGGGAAACACCATATATTTT. This translates into CASSLVGVKGNTIYF.

V is TRBV7-9 and J is TRBJ2-1; 10 nucleotides align to TRBD2. Germline trimming cut 7 bases from V and 0 bases from J; bases unmatched to any gene: 6. The germline V gene encodes CDR1 SEHNR and CDR2 FQNEAQ (reference sequence). The CDR3 runs to 16 residues. The CDR3 sequence is CASKPSSGSSYNEQFF. The CDR3 DNA is TGTGCCAGCAAGCCCTCTAGCGGGAGCTCCTACAATGAGCAGTTCTTC.

J is TRBJ1-2 and V is TRBV6-6, with 7 bases that match TRBD1. V shed 0 bases and J 5 bases; nucleotides not matched to a gene: 9. Germline V gene lookup returns CDR1 MNHNY and CDR2 SVGAGI (reference sequence). This CDR3 spans 16 amino acids. The chain's CDR3 is CASSYSLDRPLYGYTF. The CDR3 nucleotides read TGTGCCAGCAGTTACTCGTTGGACAGGCCGCTTTATGGCTACACCTTC.

This clone has a single count. Here the CDR3 reads CASSLAGPSSYEQYF. The CDR3 nucleotides read TGTGCCAGCAGCTTGGCAGGGCCGAGCTCCTACGAGCAGTACTTC. V usage is TRBV5-5 and J usage is TRBJ2-7; D possibly corresponds to TRBD1 (5 bases). CDR1 and CDR2 (germline): SGHKS, YYEKEE (reference sequence). The CDR3 consists of 15 residues. With 0 bases removed from V and 0 bases from J, the gap between germline ends came to 10 bases.

The V gene is TRBV6-1, the J gene TRBJ2-7; the match to TRBD2 covers 9 bases. Losses at the gene ends were 3 bases for V and 2 bases for J; bases not matched to a gene: 11. The CDR3 is made up of 17 amino acids. In germline, CDR1 is MNHNS, CDR2 SASEGT. The DNA for the CDR3 is TGTGCCAGCAGTGAGACGGTGGGACTAGCTGGGACCTACGAGCAGTACTTC. Protein product: CASSETVGLAGTYEQYF.

V gene TRBV18 combines with J gene TRBJ2-1, with TRBD2 matching over 9 bases. Germline loops: CDR1 KGHSH, CDR2 LQKENI. This CDR3 is 17 amino acids long. V dropped 4 bases and J dropped 7; count of bases not matched to a gene: 14. Here the CDR3 DNA reads TGTGCCAGCTCACAAAGACTAGCGGTCCGCCGGCGTAATGAGCAGTTCTTC. It yields the protein CASSQRLAVRRRNEQFF.

The chain has TRBV28 and TRBJ1-1; no definite D call. Trimming took off 6 bases at V and 4 bases at J, with 12 bases between the two ends. Germline CDR1 and CDR2: MDHEN and SYDVKM. This CDR3 comprises 13 residues. For the CDR3, the DNA is TGTGCCAGCAGACTCGATTCGCTCACTGAAGCTTTCTTT. This encodes CASRLDSLTEAFF.

The chain combines TRBV6-1 with TRBJ2-3; TRBD2 matches 8 bases. The germline V gene encodes CDR1 MNHNS and CDR2 SASEGT. The CDR3 consists of 15 residues. V lost 5 bases and J lost 6; bases outside the gene matches: 10. For the CDR3, the DNA is TGTGCCAGCAGTCCTCGGACTAGCCCCGGGGATACGCAGTATTTT. This encodes CASSPRTSPGDTQYF.

This clone was recorded once. CDR3: CASSLGSGYEQYF. CDR3 DNA sequence: TGTGCCAGCAGTTTGGGTAGCGGCTACGAGCAGTACTTC. The chain combines TRBV27 with TRBJ2-7; possible D gene TRBD2, 6 bases. This CDR3 has 13 residues. V was cut by 3 bases and J by 3 bases, with 9 bases left in between. Germline assignment: CDR1 MNHEY and CDR2 SMNVEV (reference sequence).

The chain combines TRBV10-1 with TRBJ2-7; D is unresolved. Trimming took 0 bases from V and 4 from J, leaving 7 bases between them. CDR3 length: 13 amino acids. Germline assignment: CDR1 WNHNN and CDR2 SYGVQD (reference sequence). CDR3 bases: TGCGCCAGCAGTGAGTCATCGGTTTACGAGCAGTACTTC. Translating it yields CASSESSVYEQYF.

The chain recombines TRBV5-1 with TRBJ2-7, with TRBD1 matching over 8 bases. Germline lookup yields CDR1 SGHRS and CDR2 YFSETQ. Trimming cost V 1 base and J 5 bases; bases outside gene matches: 8. The CDR3 is 15 residues long. This chain's CDR3 is CASSLSAGGRDEQYF. In DNA, the CDR3 is TGCGCCAGCAGCTTGTCCGCAGGGGGCCGGGACGAGCAGTACTTC.